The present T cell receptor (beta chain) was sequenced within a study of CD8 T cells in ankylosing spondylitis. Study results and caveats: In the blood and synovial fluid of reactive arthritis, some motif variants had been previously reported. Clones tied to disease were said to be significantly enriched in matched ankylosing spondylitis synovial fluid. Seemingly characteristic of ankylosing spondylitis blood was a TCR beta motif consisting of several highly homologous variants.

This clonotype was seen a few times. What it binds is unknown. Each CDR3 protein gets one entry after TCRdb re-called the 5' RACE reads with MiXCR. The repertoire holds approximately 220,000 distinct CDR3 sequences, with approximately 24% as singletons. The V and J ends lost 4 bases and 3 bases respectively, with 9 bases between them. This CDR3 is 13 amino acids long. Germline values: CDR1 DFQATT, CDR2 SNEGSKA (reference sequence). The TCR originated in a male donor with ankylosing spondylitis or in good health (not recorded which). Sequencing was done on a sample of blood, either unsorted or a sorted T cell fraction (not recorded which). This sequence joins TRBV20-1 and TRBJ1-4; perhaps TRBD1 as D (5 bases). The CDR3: CSATQGSNEKLFF. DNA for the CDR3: TGCAGTGCTACCCAGGGTTCTAATGAAAAACTGTTTTTT.